Shown below are 14 T cell receptor beta chains from a single sample sequenced in a study of CD8 T cells in ankylosing spondylitis. Each CDR3 protein gets one entry after TCRdb re-called the 5' RACE reads with MiXCR. The table records about 360,000 distinct CDR3 sequences, roughly 20% of them present only once. The sample taken for sequencing was blood, either unsorted or a sorted T cell fraction (not recorded which). The origin of the receptors is a male donor with ankylosing spondylitis or in good health (not recorded which).

J is TRBJ2-1 and V is TRBV25-1, with 13 bases aligning to TRBD2. V trimming: 8 bases; J trimming: 6 bases; junction bases outside the gene matches: 1. CDR3 length: 13 amino acids. Per the germline V gene, CDR1 is MGHDK and CDR2 is SYGVNS. CDR3 coding DNA: TGTGCCAGCCGACTAGCGGGGGGCAATGAGCAGTTCTTC. Translated, it gives CASRLAGGNEQFF.

Turning to this clonotype: An end of the junction does not agree with germline; a read error may underlie this. This chain connects TRBV12-3 or TRBV12-4 to TRBJ2-6, with no clear D. The CDR3 is 13 residues long. The CDR3 nucleotides read TGTGCCAGCACTCCGTCTGGAGCCAACGTCCTGACTTTC. Its translation: CASTPSGANVLTF.

This clonotype appeared a few times. The CDR3 loop reads CSARDRGTGLYEQYF. The CDR3 DNA reads TGCAGTGCTAGAGATAGAGGCACAGGGCTCTACGAGCAGTACTTC. The chain joins TRBV20-1 to TRBJ2-7; D perhaps matches TRBD1 (6 bases). Deletions cut 0 bases from V and 3 bases from J, with 15 bases between. The CDR3 runs 15 residues. CDR1 and CDR2 (germline): DFQATT, SNEGSKA (reference sequence).

The genes are TRBV27 and TRBJ2-5, with 11 bases aligning to TRBD1. Germline CDR1 and CDR2: MNHEY and SMNVEV (reference sequence). After removal of 5 bases from V and 5 bases from J, the junction contained 7 bases not matched to a gene. The CDR3 runs 15 residues. The CDR3 DNA sequence: TGTGCCAGCAGTCCTCCGGGACAGGGGGGGGAGACCCAGTACTTC. Protein sequence: CASSPPGQGGETQYF.

This chain joins TRBV20-1 and TRBJ2-7; the D gene is possibly TRBD1 (8 bases). The CDR3 totals 16 residues. The germline gives CDR1 DFQATT, CDR2 SNEGSKA (reference sequence). V was pared by 0 bases and J by 2 bases, with 17 bases between. CDR3 protein: CSAREGGDRTPYEQYF. The CDR3 bases are TGCAGTGCTAGAGAGGGGGGGGACAGGACCCCCTACGAGCAGTACTTC.

The CDR3: CASSWGNTEAFF. CDR3 DNA sequence: TGTGCCAGCAGCTGGGGGAACACTGAAGCTTTCTTT. The J gene is TRBJ1-1, the V gene TRBV12-3 or TRBV12-4; D is ambiguous. This CDR3 has 12 residues. V was cut by 6 bases and J by 1 base, with 6 bases left in between.

In this sample, this clonotype turned up a few times. This chain links TRBV20-1 with TRBJ2-5, with 9 bases fitting TRBD2. This CDR3 contains 19 residues. V was pared by 3 bases and J by 4 bases, with 21 bases of the junction left unmatched. CDR1 and CDR2 (germline): DFQATT, SNEGSKA (reference sequence). The CDR3 DNA follows: TGCAGTGCTAGTCTTGTCGTAATGACTAAGCGGGGGGTGGGAGAGACCCAGTACTTC. Translated: CSASLVVMTKRGVGETQYF.

The rearrangement joins TRBV5-1 to TRBJ2-2, with D possibly TRBD2 on 5 matching bases. The V end was cut by 4 bases, the J end by 10 bases, with 14 bases between. The germline V gene encodes CDR1 SGHRS and CDR2 YFSETQ. CDR3 length equals 13 residues. CDR3 bases: TGCGCCAGCAGCCCGGACTCACGACAGGAGCTGTTTTTT. This encodes CASSPDSRQELFF.

The chain is built from TRBV7-9 and TRBJ2-3; TRBD2 might be the D (6 bases). Trimming stripped 5 bases from V and 6 bases from J, with 18 bases between. The CDR3 length is 15 residues. CDR1 SEHNR and CDR2 FQNEAQ come from the germline V gene (reference sequence). The DNA of the CDR3 is TGTGCCAGCAGCCCCCCGACAGTGAGCGGGGATACGCAGTATTTT. Its translation is CASSPPTVSGDTQYF.

The chain joins TRBV6-2 or TRBV6-3 to TRBJ2-2; 10 bases align to TRBD2. The CDR3 is 20 residues long. Germline CDR1 MNHEY, CDR2 SVGEGT. V shed 6 bases, J shed 1 base, and the junction held 17 bases outside the gene matches. The CDR3 sequence: CASRARLASGGHQNTGELFF. The CDR3 DNA follows: TGTGCCAGCAGGGCCCGCCTGGCTAGCGGGGGCCACCAGAACACCGGGGAGCTGTTTTTT.

The chain couples TRBV29-1 to TRBJ2-4; the D gene could be TRBD1 or TRBD2 (5 bases each). V shed 3 bases and J shed 7 bases, with 7 bases lying between them. CDR1 is SQVTM, CDR2 ANQGSEA, per germline. This CDR3 is built from 11 residues. The CDR3 here is CSVDWGNIQYF. In nucleotides, the CDR3 is TGCAGCGTTGACTGGGGGAACATTCAGTACTTC.

This clonotype was found a few times. The rearrangement joins TRBV10-2 to TRBJ2-7, with D possibly being TRBD1 (6 bases). V lost 6 bases and J 2 bases, leaving 11 bases between the germline ends. Germline V CDR1 and CDR2: WSHSY, SAAADI. The CDR3 extends over 13 amino acids. The CDR3 sequence: CASRSTGTYEQYF. CDR3 nucleotide sequence: TGCGCCAGCAGATCAACAGGGACCTACGAGCAGTACTTC.

This clonotype was picked up a small number of times. In DNA form, the CDR3 reads TGTGCCAGCAGATTAACAGGGGATAATTCACCCCTCCACTTT. It specifies CASRLTGDNSPLHF. V gene TRBV27 combines with J gene TRBJ1-6; 7 bases line up with TRBD1. This CDR3 is 14 amino acids long. Germline loops: CDR1 MNHEY, CDR2 SMNVEV (reference sequence). After removal of 6 bases from V and 5 bases from J, the junction contained 4 bases not matched to a gene.

The V call is TRBV9, the J call TRBJ1-1; tentatively, D is TRBD1 (5 bases). The CDR3 has 15 residues. Trimming cost V 0 bases and J 1 base, with 10 bases left between them. Germline V CDR1 and CDR2: SGDLS, YYNGEE. The CDR3 DNA sequence: TGTGCCAGCAGCGTAGTAGCAGGGACGAACACTGAAGCTTTCTTT. Protein: CASSVVAGTNTEAFF.